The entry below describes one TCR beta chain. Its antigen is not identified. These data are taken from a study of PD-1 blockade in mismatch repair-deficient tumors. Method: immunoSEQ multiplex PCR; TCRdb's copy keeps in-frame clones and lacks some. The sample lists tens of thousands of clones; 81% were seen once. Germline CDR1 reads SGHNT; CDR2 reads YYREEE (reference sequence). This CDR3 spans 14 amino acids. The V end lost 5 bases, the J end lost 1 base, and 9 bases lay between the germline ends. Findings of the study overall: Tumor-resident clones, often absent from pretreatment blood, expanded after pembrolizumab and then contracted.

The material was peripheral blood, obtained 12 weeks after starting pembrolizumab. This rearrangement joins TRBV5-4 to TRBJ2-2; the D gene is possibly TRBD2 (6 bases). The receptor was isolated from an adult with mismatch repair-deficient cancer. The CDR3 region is CASRAGRNTGELFF. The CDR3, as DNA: TGTGCCAGCAGGGCGGGACGGAACACCGGGGAGCTGTTTTTT.